These 30 T cell receptor beta chains were sequenced from one sample in a study of T cells and Merkel cell carcinoma outcomes (TCRdb year 2020). Libraries came from the immunoSEQ multiplex PCR assay. In its TCRdb copy, this immuneACCESS table keeps in-frame sequences only and misses some clones. Where compared with another copy, unresolved V genes explain less than half of these, and the others have no known cause. Here the sample has roughly 4,800 clones; approximately 84% occur a single time. The top ten clones comprise less than 6% of the sample. The sequenced sample was tumor tissue from Merkel cell carcinoma. The receptors shown here come from a human donor with Merkel cell carcinoma.

The rearrangement joins TRBV6-5 to TRBJ2-7; D is perhaps TRBD2 (5 bases). This CDR3 has 14 amino acids. The germline CDR1 and CDR2 sequences are MNHEY and SVGAGI. V lost 2 bases, J lost 0 bases, and 8 bases lay in between. The CDR3 region is CASSYTEGSYEQYF. The CDR3 DNA reads TGTGCCAGCAGTTACACCGAGGGCTCCTACGAGCAGTACTTC.

The chain couples TRBV5-6 to TRBJ2-3, with D uncertain. The V gene's germline CDR1 is SGHDT and CDR2 YYEEEE. This CDR3 has 16 amino acids. Trimming pared 0 bases from V and 0 bases from J, leaving 11 bases between. DNA of the CDR3: TGTGCCAGCAGCTTGGGGACCCAGGTCAGCACAGATACGCAGTATTTT. Translated, it gives CASSLGTQVSTDTQYF.

CDR3 DNA sequence: TGTGCCAGCAGTTACGGGACAGGGGGTGGCTACACCTTC. It specifies CASSYGTGGGYTF. The chain links TRBV6-5 to TRBJ1-2; 11 bases match TRBD1. This CDR3 has 13 residues. In germline, CDR1 is MNHEY, CDR2 SVGAGI. The ends lost 2 bases at V and 7 bases at J; junction bases unmatched: 0.

The V call is TRBV18, the J call TRBJ2-5; D is uncertain. V lost 6 bases to trimming and J lost 6 bases, with 17 bases between them. The CDR3 is made up of 14 amino acids. Germline values: CDR1 KGHSH, CDR2 LQKENI. Written as DNA, the CDR3 is TGTGCCAGCTCTTCCGGCGAGGTGAGAAAGACCCAGTACTTC. Translation: CASSSGEVRKTQYF.

This CDR3 is CASSQDLDGVEGYTF. The CDR3 coding sequence is TGTGCCAGCAGCCAAGATCTCGATGGGGTTGAGGGCTACACCTTC. The chain uses TRBV14 and TRBJ1-2; no definite D call. The germline V gene encodes CDR1 SGHDN and CDR2 FVKESK. The CDR3 extends over 15 amino acids. The V end was cut by 0 bases, the J end by 8 bases, with 16 bases between. Using reference TRBV14 and TRBJ1-2 for the parts outside the CDR3, the full variable domain is EAGVTQFPSHSVIEKGQTVTLRCDPISGHDNLYWYRRVMGKEIKFLLHFVKESKQDESGMPNNRFLAERTGGTYSTLKVQPAELEDSGVYFCASSQDLDGVEGYTFGSGTRLTVV.

The CDR3 region is CASSGDLIYGYTF. The CDR3 nucleotides read TGTGCCAGCTCGGGGGATCTGATCTATGGCTACACCTTC. The rearrangement links TRBV9 to TRBJ1-2, with D possibly TRBD1 on 5 matching bases. Trimming cost V 7 bases and J 4 bases, with 14 bases left between them. This CDR3 comprises 13 residues. The germline V gene encodes CDR1 SGDLS and CDR2 YYNGEE.

V and J are TRBV5-1 and TRBJ2-3; 8 nucleotides match TRBD2. The CDR3 has 16 amino acids. Germline V gene lookup returns CDR1 SGHRS and CDR2 YFSETQ. Trimming at V came to 7 bases and at J to 1 base, leaving 11 bases not matched to a gene. The CDR3 nucleotides are TGCGCCAGCGGGACATATAGCGGGGCCGGCACAGATACGCAGTATTTT. Its translation is CASGTYSGAGTDTQYF.

This clone has a single count. The chain joins TRBV4-2 to TRBJ2-3, with unresolved D. Trimming left V 0 bases short and J 4 bases short, with 8 bases between. The CDR3 has 14 amino acids. From germline, CDR1 is LGHNA and CDR2 YNFKEQ. The CDR3 coding sequence is TGTGCCAGCAGCCAAGATCAGCTCGCAGATACGCAGTATTTT. It specifies CASSQDQLADTQYF.

In its sample, this clone was seen a few times. This rearrangement joins TRBV28 to TRBJ1-2; D might be TRBD1 (6 bases). This CDR3 region has 14 residues. Per the germline V gene, CDR1 is MDHEN and CDR2 is SYDVKM. V was cut by 6 bases and J by 2 bases, with 13 bases left in between. The CDR3 DNA reads TGTGCCAGCAGGGCCCATGGGGGCAACTATGGCTACACCTTC. Protein sequence: CASRAHGGNYGYTF.

This clone is a singleton in its sample. The V and J genes are TRBV10-3 and TRBJ2-6; the D is unclear. This CDR3 has 14 amino acids. The V end lost 10 bases, the J end lost 0 bases, and 10 bases lay between the germline ends. Per the germline V gene, CDR1 is ENHRY and CDR2 is SYGVKD. Written as DNA, the CDR3 is TGTGCCAGCACGGATAGCTCTGGGGCCAACGTCCTGACTTTC. Encoded protein: CASTDSSGANVLTF.

V usage is TRBV29-1 and J usage is TRBJ1-2; D is possibly TRBD1 (5 bases). This CDR3 has 11 residues. Germline CDR1 reads SQVTM; CDR2 reads ANQGSEA. V lost 6 bases and J lost 4, with 9 bases in between. CDR3 loop: CSVETAYGYTF. The CDR3 bases are TGCAGCGTAGAGACAGCCTATGGCTACACCTTC.

The V gene is TRBV18, the J gene TRBJ1-1, with 8 bases that match TRBD1. After removal of 5 bases from V and 5 bases from J, the junction contained 7 bases not matched to a gene. Looked up from germline, CDR1 is KGHSH and CDR2 is LQKENI. The CDR3 totals 14 residues. The CDR3 DNA reads TGTGCCAGCTCAACTAACAGGGGGGGGACTGAAGCTTTCTTT. Its protein is CASSTNRGGTEAFF. The full variable domain, rest sourced from reference TRBV18 and TRBJ1-1, is NAGVMQNPRHLVRRRGQEARLRCSPMKGHSHVYWYRQLPEEGLKFMVYLQKENIIDESGMPKERFSAEFPKEGPSILRIQQVVRGDSAAYFCASSTNRGGTEAFFGQGTRLTVV.

The rearrangement links TRBV11-2 to TRBJ2-7; possible D gene TRBD2, 6 bases. CDR3 length: 15 amino acids. The V gene lost 5 bases and the J gene lost 6 bases, with 20 bases spanning the gap. The germline V gene has CDR1 SGHAT and CDR2 FQNNGV. CDR3 nucleotides: TGTGCCAGCAGCCCTGGAGGGGTATCGGCCCGCGAGCAGTACTTC. Its protein product is CASSPGGVSAREQYF.

The chain has TRBV28 and TRBJ1-3; TRBD1 matches at 8 bases. Trimming took 5 bases from V and 1 from J; bases not matched to a gene: 1. CDR1 and CDR2 from the germline V gene are MDHEN and SYDVKM. CDR3 length equals 14 residues. The CDR3 sequence: CASSDRGSGNTIYF. The CDR3, as DNA: TGTGCCAGCAGTGACAGGGGTTCTGGAAACACCATATATTTT.

This clone was detected once. The chain couples TRBV30 to TRBJ2-7; 7 bases are shared with TRBD2. With V trimmed by 2 bases and J by 3 bases, 4 bases remained unmatched. Germline assignment: CDR1 GTSNPN and CDR2 SVGIG (reference sequence). This CDR3 spans 13 amino acids. The CDR3 spells CAWSFAGVYEQYF. CDR3 DNA: TGTGCCTGGAGTTTCGCGGGAGTCTACGAGCAGTACTTC.

Of note for this clone: Mismatch with germline at one junction end may stem from a read error. The rearrangement joins TRBV11-2 to TRBJ1-3; D gene uncertain. The CDR3 extends over 18 amino acids. Germline assignment: CDR1 SGHAT and CDR2 FQNNGV. The DNA of the CDR3 is TGTGTCAGCAGCTTAGATCCCCGAGGACTCCTCTCTGGAAACACCATATATTTT. Encoded protein: CVSSLDPRGLLSGNTIYF.

The chain is built from TRBV30 and TRBJ1-1; TRBD1 aligns across 9 bases. Germline trimming cut 4 bases from V and 14 bases from J; bases unmatched to any gene: 11. Germline V lookup: CDR1 GTSNPN, CDR2 SVGIG (reference sequence). The CDR3 totals 12 residues. The CDR3 DNA sequence: TGTGCCTGGATCCCTACAGGGGGCAGAGGATTCTTT. This codes for CAWIPTGGRGFF.

In DNA, the CDR3 is TGTGCCAGCAGCTTAGCGGGTAGGAGCTCCTACGAGCAGTACTTC. This codes for CASSLAGRSSYEQYF. The V and J genes are TRBV7-8 and TRBJ2-7, with unresolved D. CDR1 is SGHVS and CDR2 is FQNEAQ in the germline V gene. V was shortened by 0 bases and J by 0 bases, with 9 bases between the two germline ends. This CDR3 comprises 15 residues. Full variable domain (rest looked up from reference TRBV7-8 and TRBJ2-7): GAGVSQSPRYKVAKRGQDVALRCDPISGHVSLFWYQQALGQGPEFLTYFQNEAQLDKSGLPSDRFFAERPEGSVSTLKIQRTQQEDSAVYLCASSLAGRSSYEQYFGPGTRLTVT.

This clone showed up just once. The rearrangement uses TRBV7-8 and TRBJ1-2; no definite D call. V was clipped by 1 base and J by 3 bases, with 9 bases between them. The CDR3 extends over 14 amino acids. Germline CDR1 is SGHVS and CDR2 is FQNEAQ. DNA for the CDR3: TGTGCCAGCAGCTTAGAAGTCAGAGACTATGGCTACACCTTC. Protein: CASSLEVRDYGYTF.

V is TRBV18 and J is TRBJ2-7, with D unresolved. Germline assignment: CDR1 KGHSH and CDR2 LQKENI. The CDR3 consists of 13 residues. Trimming pared 3 bases from V and 2 bases from J, leaving 8 bases between. The CDR3 region has the DNA TGTGCCAGCTCACCCGGGTCGGCCTACGAGCAGTACTTC. This gives the protein CASSPGSAYEQYF.

This chain joins TRBV19 and TRBJ2-1; possibly TRBD2 for D (5 bases). This CDR3 comprises 10 residues. With 11 bases removed from V and 6 bases from J, the gap between germline ends came to 8 bases. Germline-derived CDR1 and CDR2 are LNHDA and SQIVND (reference sequence). The CDR3 DNA sequence: TGTGCCGTGGGGAGCAATGAGCAGTTCTTC. This encodes CAVGSNEQFF.

The chain couples TRBV21-1 to TRBJ1-5. TRBV21-1 counts as a pseudogene. The CDR3 runs 10 residues. The CDR3 nucleotides are TGTGCCAACAGGGGTCAGCCCCAGCATTTT. Encoded protein: CANRGQPQHF.

This chain uses TRBV6-1 with TRBJ2-7; 8 nucleotides match TRBD2. Germline CDR1 MNHNS, CDR2 SASEGT. The CDR3 is 15 amino acids. V lost 4 bases and J lost 4; bases outside the gene matches: 9. CDR3 sequence reads: CASSALAVAIYEQYF. The CDR3 bases are TGTGCCAGCAGTGCACTAGCGGTCGCGATTTACGAGCAGTACTTC.

The CDR3 DNA reads as TGTGCCAGCAAGTACCGAAAGGGCTACACCTTC. This gives the protein CASKYRKGYTF. The gene calls are TRBV25-1 and TRBJ1-2; D is ambiguous. Trimming removed 7 bases at V and 8 bases at J, with 11 bases between. The CDR3 consists of 11 residues. The germline CDR1 and CDR2 sequences are MGHDK and SYGVNS.

This chain joins TRBV30 and TRBJ1-2; TRBD1 matches at 9 bases. After removal of 2 bases from V and 6 bases from J, the junction contained 10 bases not matched to a gene. Germline-derived CDR1 and CDR2 are GTSNPN and SVGIG (reference sequence). There are 15 residues in the CDR3. The chain's CDR3 is CAWSSAGQGVDGYTF. Here the CDR3 DNA reads TGTGCCTGGAGTTCAGCGGGACAGGGAGTAGATGGCTACACCTTC.

The chain has TRBV18 and TRBJ1-4, with D unresolved. Trimming left V 2 bases short and J 8 bases short, with 9 bases between. Per the germline V gene, CDR1 is KGHSH and CDR2 is LQKENI. The CDR3 length is 13 residues. The CDR3 bases are TGTGCCAGCTCACCAGAGGTAGAGGAAAAACTGTTTTTT. Its protein is CASSPEVEEKLFF.

This clone has a single count. The V gene is TRBV7-8, the J gene TRBJ2-3; TRBD2 aligns across 8 bases. In germline, CDR1 is SGHVS, CDR2 FQNEAQ. The CDR3 loop spans 16 amino acids. Trimming cost V 5 bases and J 2 bases; bases outside gene matches: 9. In nucleotides, the CDR3 is TGTGCCAGCAGCCCATCTCGCGGGGGGATCACAGATACGCAGTATTTT. Translation: CASSPSRGGITDTQYF.

In the case of this clone: The junction and the germline gene differ at one end; a read error may be behind it. Other DNA sequences within the sample encode an identical CDR3. The chain uses TRBV29-1 and TRBJ1-2, with 8 positions matching TRBD1. CDR3 length: 11 residues. CDR1 and CDR2 (germline): SQVTM, ANQGSEA. As DNA, the CDR3 is TGCAGCGCCTGGACAGGGTTTGGCTACACTTTC. This translates into CSAWTGFGYTF.

This clone occurred once. The J gene is TRBJ2-5, the V gene TRBV5-1; D might be TRBD2 (7 bases). The CDR3 is 16 residues long. Per germline, CDR1 SGHRS and CDR2 YFSETQ. V was pared by 4 bases and J by 1 base, with 17 bases between. CDR3 sequence (DNA): TGCGCCAGCAGCCCACGGGGGCGGGGGCTCCAAGAGACCCAGTACTTC. It codes for CASSPRGRGLQETQYF.

The chain recombines TRBV18 with TRBJ1-1, with D tentatively TRBD1 (6 bases). V shed 4 bases and J shed 4 bases, with 19 bases lying between them. This CDR3 region has 16 residues. Germline CDR1 is KGHSH and CDR2 is LQKENI. CDR3: CASSRGTPLILTEAFF. CDR3 bases: TGTGCCAGCTCACGTGGGACACCTCTCATTCTCACTGAAGCTTTCTTT.